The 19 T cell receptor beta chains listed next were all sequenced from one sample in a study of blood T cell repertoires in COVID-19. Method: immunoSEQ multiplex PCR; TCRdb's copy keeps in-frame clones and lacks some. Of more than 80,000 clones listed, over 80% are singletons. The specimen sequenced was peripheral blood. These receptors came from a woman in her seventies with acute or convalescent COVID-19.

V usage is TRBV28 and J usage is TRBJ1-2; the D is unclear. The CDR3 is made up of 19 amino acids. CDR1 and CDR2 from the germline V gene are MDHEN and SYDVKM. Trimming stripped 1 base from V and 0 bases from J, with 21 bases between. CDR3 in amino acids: CASSLSSDYKVSANYGYTF. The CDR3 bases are TGTGCCAGCAGTTTATCGTCGGACTACAAGGTCTCAGCTAACTATGGCTACACCTTC.

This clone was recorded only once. In DNA, the CDR3 is TGTGCCAGCAGTGGTTACAGGGGTAGCACTGAAGCTTTCTTT. Amino acid sequence: CASSGYRGSTEAFF. This chain joins TRBV2 and TRBJ1-1; 7 positions match TRBD1. The CDR3 length is 14 residues. Germline V gene data show CDR1 as SNHLY and CDR2 as FYNNEI. V shed 4 bases, J shed 4 bases, and the junction held 6 bases outside the gene matches. Full variable domain (missing parts from reference TRBV2 and TRBJ1-1): EPEVTQTPSHQVTQMGQEVILRCVPISNHLYFYWYRQILGQKVEFLVSFYNNEISEKSEIFDDQFSVERPDGSNFTLKIRSTKLEDSAMYFCASSGYRGSTEAFFGQGTRLTVV.

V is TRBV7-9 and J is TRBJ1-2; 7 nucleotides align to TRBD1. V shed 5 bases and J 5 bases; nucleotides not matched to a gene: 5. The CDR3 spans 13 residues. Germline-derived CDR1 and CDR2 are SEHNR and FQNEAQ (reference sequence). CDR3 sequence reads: CASSTRGWYGYTF. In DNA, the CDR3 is TGTGCCAGCAGCACCAGGGGGTGGTATGGCTACACCTTC.

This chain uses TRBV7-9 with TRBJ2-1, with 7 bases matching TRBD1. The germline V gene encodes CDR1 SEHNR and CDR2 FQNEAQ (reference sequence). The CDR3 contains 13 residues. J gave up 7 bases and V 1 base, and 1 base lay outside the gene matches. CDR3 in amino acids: CASSLGQGNEQFF. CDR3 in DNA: TGTGCCAGCAGCTTAGGACAGGGAAATGAGCAGTTCTTC.

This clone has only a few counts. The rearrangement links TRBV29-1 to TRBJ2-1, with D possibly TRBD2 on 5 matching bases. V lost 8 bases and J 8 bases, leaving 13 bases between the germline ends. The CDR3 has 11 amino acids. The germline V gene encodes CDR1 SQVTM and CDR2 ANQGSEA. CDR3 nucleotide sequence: TGCAGCTTCGGTGAGGGCCATGAGCAGTTCTTC. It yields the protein CSFGEGHEQFF.

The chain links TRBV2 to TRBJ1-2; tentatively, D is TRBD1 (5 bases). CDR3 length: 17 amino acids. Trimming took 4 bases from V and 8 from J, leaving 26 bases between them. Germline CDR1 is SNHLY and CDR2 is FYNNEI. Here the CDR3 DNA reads TGTGCCAGCAGTGCAGAGTACCCGGCCGGGGGAACCGGGGGCTACACCTTC. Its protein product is CASSAEYPAGGTGGYTF.

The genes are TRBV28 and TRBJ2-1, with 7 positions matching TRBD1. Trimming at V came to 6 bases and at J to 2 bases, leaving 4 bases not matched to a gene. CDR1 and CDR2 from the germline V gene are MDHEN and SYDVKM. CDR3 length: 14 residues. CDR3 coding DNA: TGTGCCAGCAGGACAGGGCCGCCCTACAATGAGCAGTTCTTC. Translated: CASRTGPPYNEQFF.

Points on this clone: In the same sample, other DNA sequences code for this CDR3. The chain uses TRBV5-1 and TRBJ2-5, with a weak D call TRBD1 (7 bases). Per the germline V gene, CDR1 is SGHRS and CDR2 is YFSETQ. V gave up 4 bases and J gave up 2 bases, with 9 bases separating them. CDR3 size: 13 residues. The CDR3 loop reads CASSPGGQETQYF. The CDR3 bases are TGCGCCAGCAGCCCAGGGGGGCAAGAGACCCAGTACTTC.

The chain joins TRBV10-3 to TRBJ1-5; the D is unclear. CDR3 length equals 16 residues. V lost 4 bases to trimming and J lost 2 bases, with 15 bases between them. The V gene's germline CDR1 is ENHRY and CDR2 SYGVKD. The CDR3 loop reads CAISAKVGGGNQPQHF. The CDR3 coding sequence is TGTGCCATCAGTGCAAAAGTCGGCGGAGGCAATCAGCCCCAGCATTTT.

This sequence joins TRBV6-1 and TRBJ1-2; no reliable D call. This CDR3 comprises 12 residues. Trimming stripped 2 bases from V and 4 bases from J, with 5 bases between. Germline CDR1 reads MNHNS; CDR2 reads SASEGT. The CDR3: CASSESLYGYTF. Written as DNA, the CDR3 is TGTGCCAGCAGTGAATCCCTCTATGGCTACACCTTC.

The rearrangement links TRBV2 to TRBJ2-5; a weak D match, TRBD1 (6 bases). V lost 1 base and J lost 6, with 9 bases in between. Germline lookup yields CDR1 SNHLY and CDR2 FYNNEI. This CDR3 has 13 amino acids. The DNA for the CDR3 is TGTGCCAGCAGTGAAGTTGGGGGCAAGACCCAGTACTTC. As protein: CASSEVGGKTQYF. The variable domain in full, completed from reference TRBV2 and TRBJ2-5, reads EPEVTQTPSHQVTQMGQEVILRCVPISNHLYFYWYRQILGQKVEFLVSFYNNEISEKSEIFDDQFSVERPDGSNFTLKIRSTKLEDSAMYFCASSEVGGKTQYFGPGTRLLVL.

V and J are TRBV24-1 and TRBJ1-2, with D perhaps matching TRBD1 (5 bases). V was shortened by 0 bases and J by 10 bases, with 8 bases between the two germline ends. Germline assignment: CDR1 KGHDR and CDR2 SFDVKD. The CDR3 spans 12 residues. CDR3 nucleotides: TGTGCCACCAGTGATTTGGGGGCAGCCTACACCTTC. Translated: CATSDLGAAYTF.

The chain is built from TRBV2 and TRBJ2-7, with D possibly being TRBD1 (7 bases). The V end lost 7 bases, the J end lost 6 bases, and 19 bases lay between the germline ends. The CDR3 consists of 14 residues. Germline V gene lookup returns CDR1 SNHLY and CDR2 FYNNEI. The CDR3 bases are TGTGCCAGCATGGGGTGGCAGGGGGGTTCCGAGCAGTACTTC. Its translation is CASMGWQGGSEQYF.

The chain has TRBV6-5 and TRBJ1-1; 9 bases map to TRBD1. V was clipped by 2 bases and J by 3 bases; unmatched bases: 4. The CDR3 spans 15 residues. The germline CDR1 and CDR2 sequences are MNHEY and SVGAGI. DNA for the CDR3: TGTGCCAGCAGTTACCGAGGACAGGGGCACACTGAAGCTTTCTTT. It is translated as CASSYRGQGHTEAFF.

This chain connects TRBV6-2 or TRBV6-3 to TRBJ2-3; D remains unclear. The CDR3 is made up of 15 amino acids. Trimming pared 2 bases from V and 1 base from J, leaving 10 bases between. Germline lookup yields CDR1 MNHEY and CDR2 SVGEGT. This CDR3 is CASSYLQAGTDTQYF. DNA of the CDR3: TGTGCCAGCAGTTACCTCCAGGCTGGCACAGATACGCAGTATTTT.

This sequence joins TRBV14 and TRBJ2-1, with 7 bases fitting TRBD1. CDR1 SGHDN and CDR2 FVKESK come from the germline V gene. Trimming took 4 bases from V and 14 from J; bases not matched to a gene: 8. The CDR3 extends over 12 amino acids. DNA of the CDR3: TGTGCCAGCAGCCGGATGACAGGGAGTGAGTTCTTC. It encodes CASSRMTGSEFF. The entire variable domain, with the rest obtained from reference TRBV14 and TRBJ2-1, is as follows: EAGVTQFPSHSVIEKGQTVTLRCDPISGHDNLYWYRRVMGKEIKFLLHFVKESKQDESGMPNNRFLAERTGGTYSTLKVQPAELEDSGVYFCASSRMTGSEFFGPGTRLTVL.

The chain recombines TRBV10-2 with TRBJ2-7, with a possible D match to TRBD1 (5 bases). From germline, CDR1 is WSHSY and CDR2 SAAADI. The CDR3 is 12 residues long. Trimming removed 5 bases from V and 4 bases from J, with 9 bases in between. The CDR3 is CASSRQTYEQYF. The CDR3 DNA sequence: TGCGCCAGCAGTCGACAGACATACGAGCAGTACTTC.

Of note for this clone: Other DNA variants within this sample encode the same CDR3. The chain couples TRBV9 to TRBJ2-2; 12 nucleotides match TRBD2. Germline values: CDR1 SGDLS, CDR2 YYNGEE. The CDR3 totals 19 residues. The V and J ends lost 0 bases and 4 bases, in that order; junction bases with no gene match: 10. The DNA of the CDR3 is TGTGCCAGCAGCGTAGTCCTAGCGGGGGGGCCAGGGGGCACCGGGGAGCTGTTTTTT. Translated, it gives CASSVVLAGGPGGTGELFF. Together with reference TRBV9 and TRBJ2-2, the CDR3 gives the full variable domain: DSGVTQTPKHLITATGQRVTLRCSPRSGDLSVYWYQQSLDQGLQFLIQYYNGEERAKGNILERFSAQQFPDLHSELNLSSLELGDSALYFCASSVVLAGGPGGTGELFFGEGSRLTVL.

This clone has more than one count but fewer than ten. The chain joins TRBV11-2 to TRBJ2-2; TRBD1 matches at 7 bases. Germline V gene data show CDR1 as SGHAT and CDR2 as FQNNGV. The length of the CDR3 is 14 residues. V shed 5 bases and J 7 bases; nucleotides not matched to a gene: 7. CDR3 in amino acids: CASSQGTDGGELFF. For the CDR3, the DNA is TGTGCCAGCAGCCAAGGGACAGATGGCGGGGAGCTGTTTTTT. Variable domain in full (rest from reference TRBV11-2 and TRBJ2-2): EAGVAQSPRYKIIEKRQSVAFWCNPISGHATLYWYQQILGQGPKLLIQFQNNGVVDDSQLPKDRFSAERLKGVDSTLKIQPAKLEDSAVYLCASSQGTDGGELFFGEGSRLTVL.